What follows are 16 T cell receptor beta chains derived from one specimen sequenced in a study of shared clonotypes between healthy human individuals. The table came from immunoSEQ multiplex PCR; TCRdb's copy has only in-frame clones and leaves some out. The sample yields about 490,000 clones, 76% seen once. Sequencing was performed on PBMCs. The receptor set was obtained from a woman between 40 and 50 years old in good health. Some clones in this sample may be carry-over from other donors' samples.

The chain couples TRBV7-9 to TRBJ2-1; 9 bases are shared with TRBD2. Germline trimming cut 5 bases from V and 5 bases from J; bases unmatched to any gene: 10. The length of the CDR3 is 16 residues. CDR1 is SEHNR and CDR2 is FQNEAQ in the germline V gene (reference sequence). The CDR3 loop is CASSEAGGPPNNEQFF. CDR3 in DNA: TGTGCCAGCAGCGAAGCGGGAGGCCCCCCAAACAATGAGCAGTTCTTC.

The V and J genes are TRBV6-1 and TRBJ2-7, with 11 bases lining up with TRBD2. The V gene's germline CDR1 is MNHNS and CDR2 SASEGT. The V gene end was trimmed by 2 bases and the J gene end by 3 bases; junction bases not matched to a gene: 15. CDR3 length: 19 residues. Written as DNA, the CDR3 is TGTGCCAGCAGTGAATCCGTGACTAGCGGGATTTATCGCCTCTACGAGCAGTACTTC. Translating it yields CASSESVTSGIYRLYEQYF.

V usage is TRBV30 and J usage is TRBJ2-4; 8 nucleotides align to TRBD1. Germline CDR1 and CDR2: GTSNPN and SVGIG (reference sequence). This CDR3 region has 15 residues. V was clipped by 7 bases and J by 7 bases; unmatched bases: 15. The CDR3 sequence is CASGTGLRPPNIQYF. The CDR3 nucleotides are TGTGCCTCCGGGACAGGATTAAGGCCTCCGAACATTCAGTACTTC.

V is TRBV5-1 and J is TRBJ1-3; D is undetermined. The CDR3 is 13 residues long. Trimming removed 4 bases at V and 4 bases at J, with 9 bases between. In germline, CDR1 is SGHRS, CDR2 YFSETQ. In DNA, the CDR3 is TGCGCCAGCAGCCCCATGCCAGGAAACACCATATATTTT. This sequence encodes CASSPMPGNTIYF.

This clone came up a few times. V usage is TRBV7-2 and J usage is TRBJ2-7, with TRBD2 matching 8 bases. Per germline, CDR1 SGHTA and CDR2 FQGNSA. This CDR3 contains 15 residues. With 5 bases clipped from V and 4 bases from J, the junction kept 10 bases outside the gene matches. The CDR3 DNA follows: TGTGCCAGCAGCCCCTGGACAGCGGGAGTATACGAGCAGTACTTC. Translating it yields CASSPWTAGVYEQYF.

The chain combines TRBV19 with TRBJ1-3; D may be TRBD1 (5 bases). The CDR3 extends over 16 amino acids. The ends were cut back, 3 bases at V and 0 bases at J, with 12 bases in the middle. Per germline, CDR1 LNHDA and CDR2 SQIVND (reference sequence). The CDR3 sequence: CASSIPGLPSGNTIYF. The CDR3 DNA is TGTGCCAGTAGTATCCCGGGACTCCCCTCTGGAAACACCATATATTTT.

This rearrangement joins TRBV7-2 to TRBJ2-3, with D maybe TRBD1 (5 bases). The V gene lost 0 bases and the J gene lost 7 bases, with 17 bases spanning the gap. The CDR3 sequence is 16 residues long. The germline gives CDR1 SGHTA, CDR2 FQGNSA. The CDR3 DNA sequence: TGTGCCAGCAGCTTAGCGTGGCAGGGTGGTAGTTATACGCAGTATTTT. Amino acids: CASSLAWQGGSYTQYF. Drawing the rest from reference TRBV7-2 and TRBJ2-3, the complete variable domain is GAGVSQSPSNKVTEKGKDVELRCDPISGHTALYWYRQSLGQGLEFLIYFQGNSAPDKSGLPSDRFSAERTGGSVSTLTIQRTQQEDSAVYLCASSLAWQGGSYTQYFGPGTRLTVL.

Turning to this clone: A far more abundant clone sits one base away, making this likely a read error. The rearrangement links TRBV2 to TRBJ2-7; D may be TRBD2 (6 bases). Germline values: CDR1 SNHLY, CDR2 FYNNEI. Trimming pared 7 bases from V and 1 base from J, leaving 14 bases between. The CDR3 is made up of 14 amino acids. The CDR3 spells CASKFRDSSYEQYF. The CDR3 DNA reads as TGTGCCAGCAAGTTCCGGGACTCGTCCTACGAGCAGTACTTC.

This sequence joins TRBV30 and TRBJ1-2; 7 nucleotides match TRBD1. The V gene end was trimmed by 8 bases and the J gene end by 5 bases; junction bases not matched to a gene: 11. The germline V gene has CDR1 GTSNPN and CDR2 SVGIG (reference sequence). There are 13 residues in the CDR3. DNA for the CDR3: TGTGCCGGAGAAAAGACAGGGACTTATGGCTACACCTTC. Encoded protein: CAGEKTGTYGYTF.

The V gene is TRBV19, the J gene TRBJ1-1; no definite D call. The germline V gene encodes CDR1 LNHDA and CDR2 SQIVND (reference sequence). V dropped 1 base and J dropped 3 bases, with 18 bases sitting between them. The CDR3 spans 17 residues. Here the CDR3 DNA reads TGTGCCAGTAGTATAGCCCCCCAGACGGTGGTGGACACTGAAGCTTTCTTT. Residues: CASSIAPQTVVDTEAFF.

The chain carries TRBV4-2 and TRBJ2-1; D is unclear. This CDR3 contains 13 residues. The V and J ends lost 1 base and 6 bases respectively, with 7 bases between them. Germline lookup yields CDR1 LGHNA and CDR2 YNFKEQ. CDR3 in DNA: TGTGCCAGCAGCCAAGGACTTGGCAATGAGCAGTTCTTC. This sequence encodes CASSQGLGNEQFF.

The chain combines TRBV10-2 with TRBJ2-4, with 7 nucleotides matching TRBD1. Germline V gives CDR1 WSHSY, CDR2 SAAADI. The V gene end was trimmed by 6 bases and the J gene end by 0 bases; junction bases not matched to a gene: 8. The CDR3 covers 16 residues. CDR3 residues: CASRGGQVLAKNIQYF. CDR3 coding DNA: TGCGCCAGCAGAGGCGGACAGGTTCTAGCCAAAAACATTCAGTACTTC.

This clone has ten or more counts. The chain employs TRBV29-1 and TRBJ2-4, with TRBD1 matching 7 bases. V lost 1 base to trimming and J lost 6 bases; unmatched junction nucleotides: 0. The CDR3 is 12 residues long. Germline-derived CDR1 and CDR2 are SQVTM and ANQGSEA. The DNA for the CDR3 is TGCAGCGTTGAAGGGGACAGAAACATTCAGTACTTC. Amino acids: CSVEGDRNIQYF.

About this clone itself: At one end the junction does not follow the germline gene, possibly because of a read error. CDR3 residues: CASSLEVAGVYDEQFF. CDR3 nucleotides: TGCGCCAGCAGCTTGGAGGTAGCGGGAGTCTACGATGAGCAGTTCTTC. The chain combines TRBV5-1 with TRBJ2-1; TRBD2 aligns across 9 bases. There are 16 residues in the CDR3. In germline, CDR1 is SGHRS, CDR2 YFSETQ.

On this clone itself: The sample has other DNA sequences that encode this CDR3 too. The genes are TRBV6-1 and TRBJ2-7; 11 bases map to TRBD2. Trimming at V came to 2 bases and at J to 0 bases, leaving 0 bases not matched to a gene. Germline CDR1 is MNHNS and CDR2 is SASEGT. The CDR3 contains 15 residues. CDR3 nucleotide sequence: TGTGCCAGCAGTGAACTAGCGGGAGGCTCCTACGAGCAGTACTTC. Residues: CASSELAGGSYEQYF.

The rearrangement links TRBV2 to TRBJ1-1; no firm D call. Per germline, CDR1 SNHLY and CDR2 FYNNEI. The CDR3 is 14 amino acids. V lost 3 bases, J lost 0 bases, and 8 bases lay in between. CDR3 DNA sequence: TGTGCCAGCAGTGAGCTTCGGGTGAACACTGAAGCTTTCTTT. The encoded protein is CASSELRVNTEAFF. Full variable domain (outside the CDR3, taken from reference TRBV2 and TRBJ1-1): EPEVTQTPSHQVTQMGQEVILRCVPISNHLYFYWYRQILGQKVEFLVSFYNNEISEKSEIFDDQFSVERPDGSNFTLKIRSTKLEDSAMYFCASSELRVNTEAFFGQGTRLTVV.